The T cell receptor (beta chain) under discussion was sequenced for a study of regulatory T cells in long-lasting Graves disease. To note about this clonotype: Its antigen is not known.

Combining iRepertoire HTBI primers with Arm-PCR of CDR3 regions, the authors built TCR beta libraries. TCRdb passed the multiplex PCR reads through MiXCR, listing each CDR3 protein once. Of more than 400,000 distinct CDR3 sequences listed, about 16% were seen once; the top ten hold 9% to 15%. CDR1 is GTSNPN and CDR2 is SVGIG in the germline V gene (reference sequence). The V end was cut by 3 bases, the J end by 2 bases, with 11 bases between. The CDR3 extends over 13 amino acids. As to time point: newly diagnosed GD, antithyroid drugs for less than 3 months. Generation of the TCR library employed RNA extracted from PBMCs. The guidelines of the American Thyroid Association were the basis for diagnosing Graves' disease. Regarding the study as a whole: There was favoring of TRBV28, TRBJ1-2 and TRBJ2-5 in persistent disease.

The data also belong to a second study, concerning T cells in Graves' hyperthyroidism and ophthalmopathy. From that second work: Criteria for exclusion of patients were uncontrolled infection, other autoimmune disease, pregnancy or lactation. Initially, a first-round RT-PCR of the TCR CDR3 employed the HTBI primer set.

This receptor was identified in a man aged 35 to 55 with Graves disease. J is TRBJ2-7 and V is TRBV30; perhaps TRBD2 as D (6 bases). The sequences come from peripheral blood mononuclear cells (PBMCs), collected at new diagnosis, from a patient treated with antithyroid drugs. The CDR3 is CAWRLTGAYEQYF. The CDR3 DNA sequence: TGTGCCTGGAGATTAACGGGGGCCTACGAGCAGTACTTC.